Below are 16 T cell receptor beta chains sequenced from a single sample in a study of post-analysis software for immune sequencing data. Unique molecular identifiers had been added to the TCR beta cDNA libraries. TCRdb independently ran MiXCR on the PCR reads; one entry per CDR3 protein. The data hold some 690,000 distinct CDR3 sequences, with approximately 30% observed a single time. Their specific antigens are unknown. The study's findings and limits: Compared with controls, patients had more of about 5 TRBV segments, including TRBV5-6, TRBV5-1 and TRBV20-1.

The sample was blood. The receptor set was obtained from a girl aged 5-17 years with multiple sclerosis.

This clonotype has just a few counts. The rearrangement uses TRBV27 and TRBJ2-1; unclear D gene. The ends were cut back, 1 base at V and 0 bases at J, with 7 bases in the middle. This CDR3 is 15 amino acids long. CDR1 MNHEY and CDR2 SMNVEV come from the germline V gene (reference sequence). The CDR3 region is CASSLWAASYNEQFF. DNA of the CDR3: TGTGCCAGCAGTTTATGGGCCGCCTCCTACAATGAGCAGTTCTTC.

The rearrangement uses TRBV3-1 and TRBJ1-5, with D possibly TRBD1 on 6 matching bases. The germline CDR1 and CDR2 sequences are LGHDT and YNNKEL (reference sequence). The CDR3 extends over 15 amino acids. Trimming took 4 bases from V and 5 from J, leaving 15 bases between them. This CDR3 reads CASSPTGGGDQPQHF. In DNA, the CDR3 is TGTGCCAGCAGCCCCACCGGGGGCGGGGATCAGCCCCAGCATTTT.

This clonotype was found a few times. The rearrangement joins TRBV11-2 to TRBJ1-2; TRBD1 agrees at 7 bases. The CDR3 has 15 residues. J lost 0 bases, V lost 5 bases, and 6 bases had no gene match. CDR1 SGHAT and CDR2 FQNNGV come from the germline V gene. The CDR3 loop is CASSRGDSANYGYTF. DNA for the CDR3: TGTGCCAGCAGCCGCGGGGACAGTGCTAACTATGGCTACACCTTC. Supplemented by reference TRBV11-2 and TRBJ1-2, the full variable domain reads EAGVAQSPRYKIIEKRQSVAFWCNPISGHATLYWYQQILGQGPKLLIQFQNNGVVDDSQLPKDRFSAERLKGVDSTLKIQPAKLEDSAVYLCASSRGDSANYGYTFGSGTRLTVV.

The chain combines TRBV20-1 with TRBJ2-3, with 8 positions matching TRBD1. The V segment lost 1 base and the J segment 1 base; nucleotides outside the gene matches: 1. The CDR3 runs 14 residues. Per the germline V gene, CDR1 is DFQATT and CDR2 is SNEGSKA (reference sequence). In nucleotides, the CDR3 is TGCAGTGCTAGAGCGGGACAGGGCACAGATACGCAGTATTTT. It specifies CSARAGQGTDTQYF.

The chain combines TRBV7-9 with TRBJ1-5, with D hard to call. The CDR3 covers 15 residues. V was shortened by 2 bases and J by 3 bases, with 11 bases between the two germline ends. Germline V gene sequence: CDR1 SEHNR, CDR2 FQNEAQ (reference sequence). The CDR3 DNA sequence: TGTGCCAGCAGCTTATTTACGTCTTTCAATCAGCCCCAGCATTTT. Its protein is CASSLFTSFNQPQHF.

This clonotype was observed a few times. J is TRBJ1-6 and V is TRBV10-3; TRBD1 is a possible D gene (6 bases). Germline V gene lookup returns CDR1 ENHRY and CDR2 SYGVKD. This CDR3 has 14 residues. Trimming cost V 6 bases and J 8 bases, with 14 bases left between them. Written as DNA, the CDR3 is TGTGCCATCAGGAAGGGGGGAATCGATTCACCCCTCCACTTT. Translation gives CAIRKGGIDSPLHF.

In its sample, this clonotype was seen a few times. The chain recombines TRBV15 with TRBJ2-6; 7 bases agree with TRBD1. Losses at the gene ends were 2 bases for V and 1 base for J; bases not matched to a gene: 5. This CDR3 has 17 amino acids. Germline lookup yields CDR1 LNHNV and CDR2 YYDKDF (reference sequence). CDR3 nucleotides: TGTGCCACCAGCAGATCCCTACAGGGGTCTGGGGCCAACGTCCTGACTTTC. Protein product: CATSRSLQGSGANVLTF.

The chain carries TRBV7-2 and TRBJ2-1, with D uncertain. The V gene's germline CDR1 is SGHTA and CDR2 FQGNSA. Trimming took off 1 base at V and 2 bases at J, with 6 bases between the two ends. This CDR3 is 14 amino acids long. The CDR3, as DNA: TGTGCCAGCAGCTTAGGACCGGCCTACAATGAGCAGTTCTTC. Translating it yields CASSLGPAYNEQFF.

This clonotype was seen repeatedly, ten times or more. V usage is TRBV4-3 and J usage is TRBJ2-1, with 7 bases aligning to TRBD1. The V segment lost 4 bases and the J segment 5 bases; nucleotides outside the gene matches: 5. The CDR3 loop spans 14 amino acids. The germline gives CDR1 LGHNA, CDR2 YSLEER. CDR3 DNA: TGCGCCAGCAGCCCCGACAGGGCGGACAATGAGCAGTTCTTC. This codes for CASSPDRADNEQFF.

This clonotype was picked up many times. The chain joins TRBV20-1 to TRBJ2-5, with a possible D match to TRBD2 (7 bases). Trimming left V 4 bases short and J 0 bases short, with 18 bases between. From germline, CDR1 is DFQATT and CDR2 SNEGSKA (reference sequence). The CDR3 spans 16 residues. The CDR3 is CSATMGASGDQETQYF. CDR3 in DNA: TGCAGTGCTACCATGGGGGCTAGCGGAGACCAAGAGACCCAGTACTTC.

The chain links TRBV5-6 to TRBJ2-5, with 7 bases fitting TRBD2. Trimming at V came to 6 bases and at J to 2 bases, leaving 10 bases not matched to a gene. The CDR3 has 15 amino acids. Per germline, CDR1 SGHDT and CDR2 YYEEEE. In DNA form, the CDR3 reads TGTGCCAGCACGTCACTGGGGGGGGAGCAAGAGACCCAGTACTTC. Translating it yields CASTSLGGEQETQYF.

The chain recombines TRBV10-3 with TRBJ2-3, with D hard to call. The V gene lost 7 bases and the J gene lost 3 bases, with 11 bases spanning the gap. The CDR3 is 13 residues long. Germline V gene data show CDR1 as ENHRY and CDR2 as SYGVKD. Written as DNA, the CDR3 is TGTGCCATCAACCGGCCCGGGACAGATACGCAGTATTTT. Translating gives CAINRPGTDTQYF.

This clonotype has just a few counts. The chain's CDR3 is CASSPRHSELAGPYEQYF. The CDR3 coding sequence is TGCGCCAGCAGCCCTCGTCATTCGGAACTAGCGGGCCCCTACGAGCAGTACTTC. V gene TRBV5-1 combines with J gene TRBJ2-7; 9 bases agree with TRBD2. V gave up 4 bases and J gave up 2 bases; unmatched junction bases: 16. This CDR3 is built from 18 residues. Germline CDR1 and CDR2: SGHRS and YFSETQ.

The chain is built from TRBV25-1 and TRBJ1-2; D is perhaps TRBD1 (6 bases). Per germline, CDR1 MGHDK and CDR2 SYGVNS. CDR3 size: 13 residues. Trimming removed 3 bases from V and 6 bases from J, with 11 bases in between. CDR3 region: CASSDHYRDGYTF. For the CDR3, the DNA is TGTGCCAGCAGTGACCATTACAGGGATGGCTACACCTTC.

Remarks on this clonotype: The junction shows a germline mismatch at one end, possibly a read error. V gene TRBV5-5 combines with J gene TRBJ2-1, with D possibly TRBD1 on 6 matching bases. CDR3 length: 18 amino acids. Germline CDR1 reads SGHKS; CDR2 reads YYEKEE (reference sequence). The CDR3 region has the DNA TGTGCCAGCCGTCCTGTCTTACAGGGTACGCGGTCCTACAATGAGCGGTTCTTC. This encodes CASRPVLQGTRSYNERFF.

CDR3 in amino acids: CSAAGDLAKNIQYF. The CDR3 bases are TGCAGCGCCGCAGGGGATTTAGCCAAAAACATTCAGTACTTC. The rearrangement links TRBV29-1 to TRBJ2-4; tentatively, D is TRBD1 (6 bases). This CDR3 is 14 amino acids long. The germline CDR1 and CDR2 sequences are SQVTM and ANQGSEA. V lost 7 bases to trimming and J lost 0 bases, with 13 bases between them.